The clone carrying this TCR beta chain was counted many times. The data derive from a study of identical twins. Each cDNA held unique molecular identifiers, and template switching gave it a universal primer site. MiXCR, run by TCRdb on the 5' RACE reads, gives a single entry per CDR3 protein. Of about 690,000 distinct CDR3 sequences listed, roughly 6% are singletons. This CDR3 is 13 amino acids long. Germline CDR1 and CDR2: DFQATT and SNEGSKA (reference sequence). Trimming pared 4 bases from V and 0 bases from J, leaving 10 bases between. Sequenced input: naive T cells sorted from blood. The clonotype was recovered from a man younger than 30 in good health. V usage is TRBV20-1 and J usage is TRBJ2-7, with D perhaps matching TRBD1 or TRBD2 (7 bases each). CDR3 protein: CSATGGDSYEQYF. The DNA for the CDR3 is TGCAGTGCTACAGGGGGGGACTCCTACGAGCAGTACTTC.